Reported below is one TCR beta chain. The antigen is undetermined. V was clipped by 6 bases and J by 4 bases; unmatched bases: 4. CDR3 length: 13 amino acids. Germline V lookup: CDR1 MDHEN, CDR2 SYDVKM. The data derive from a study of cytomegalovirus exposure and HLA in healthy donors. Study-level findings and limits: Common viral pathogens (according to a later analysis) appeared linked to several of the most significant clusters.

Primers included in the PCR were 60 Vbeta and 13 Jbeta primers. Profiled with immunoSEQ multiplex PCR; TCRdb holds only in-frame clones, not every one. This table holds about 120,000 clones, 60% to 85% found once. The sequencing sample was made of PBMCs. The gene calls are TRBV28 and TRBJ1-1; 8 bases fit TRBD1. This TCR derives from a woman aged 55-69 years in good health and CMV-seropositive. As DNA, the CDR3 is TGTGCCAGCAGAGCCGGACAGGGCACTGAAGCTTTCTTT. Protein sequence: CASRAGQGTEAFF.